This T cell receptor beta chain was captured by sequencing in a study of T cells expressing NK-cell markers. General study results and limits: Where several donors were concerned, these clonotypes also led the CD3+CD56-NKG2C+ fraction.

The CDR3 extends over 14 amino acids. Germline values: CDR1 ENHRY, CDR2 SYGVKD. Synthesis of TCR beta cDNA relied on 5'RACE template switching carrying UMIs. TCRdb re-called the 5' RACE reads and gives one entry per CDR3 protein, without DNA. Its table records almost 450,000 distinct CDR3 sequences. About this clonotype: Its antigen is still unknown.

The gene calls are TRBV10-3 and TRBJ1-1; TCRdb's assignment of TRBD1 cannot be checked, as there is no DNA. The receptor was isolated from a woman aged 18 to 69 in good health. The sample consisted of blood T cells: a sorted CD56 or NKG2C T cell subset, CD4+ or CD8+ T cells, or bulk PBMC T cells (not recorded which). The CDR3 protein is CAISGTGEGTEAFF.